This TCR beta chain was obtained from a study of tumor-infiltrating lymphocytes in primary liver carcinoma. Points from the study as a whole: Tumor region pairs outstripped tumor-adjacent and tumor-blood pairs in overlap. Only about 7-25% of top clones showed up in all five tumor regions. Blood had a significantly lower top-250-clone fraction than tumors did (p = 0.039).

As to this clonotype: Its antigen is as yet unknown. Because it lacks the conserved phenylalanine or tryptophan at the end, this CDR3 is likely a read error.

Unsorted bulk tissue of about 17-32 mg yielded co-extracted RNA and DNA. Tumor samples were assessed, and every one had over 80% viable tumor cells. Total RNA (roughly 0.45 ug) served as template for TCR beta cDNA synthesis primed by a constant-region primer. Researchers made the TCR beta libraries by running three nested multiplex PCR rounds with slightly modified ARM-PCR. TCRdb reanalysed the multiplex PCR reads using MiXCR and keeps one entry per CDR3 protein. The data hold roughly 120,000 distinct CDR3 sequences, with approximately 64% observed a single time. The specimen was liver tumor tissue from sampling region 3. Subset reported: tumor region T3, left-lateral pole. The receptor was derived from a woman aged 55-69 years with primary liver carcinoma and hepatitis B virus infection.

DNA of the CDR3: TGCGCCAGCAGCCCGGGTAGCTCCTACAATGAGCAGTTCCTC. Translated, it gives CASSPGSSYNEQFL. This chain connects TRBV5-1 to TRBJ2-1, with D unresolved. CDR1 and CDR2 (germline): SGHRS, YFSETQ. CDR3 length: 14 amino acids. Trimming took 4 bases from V and 0 from J, leaving 8 bases between them.